This T cell receptor (beta chain) was recorded in a study of blood T cell repertoires in COVID-19. Sequencing was performed with immunoSEQ multiplex PCR; in TCRdb, only in-frame clones are kept and a portion is missing. Of some 160,000 clones listed, 85% are singletons. The CDR3 is 14 amino acids. Germline loops: CDR1 SGDLS, CDR2 YYNGEE. Trimming pared 0 bases from V and 3 bases from J, leaving 10 bases between. In this sample, this clone turned up a few times. Sequenced material: PBMCs or T cells enriched from blood (not recorded which). The chain couples TRBV9 to TRBJ2-7; TRBD2 is a possible D gene (5 bases). This TCR was recovered from a woman aged 40 to 49 who had recovered from COVID-19. This chain's CDR3 is CASSVAPTSYEQYF. CDR3 DNA: TGTGCCAGCAGCGTAGCCCCAACTAGCTACGAGCAGTACTTC.